This TCR beta chain originates from a study of spatial heterogeneity in lung cancer. Looking at the study overall: Every unique TCR and UMI combination, on average, appeared more than ten times in raw reads.

V gave up 4 bases and J gave up 4 bases, with 11 bases separating them. This CDR3 region has 13 residues. Looked up from germline, CDR1 is SGHKS and CDR2 is YYEKEE (reference sequence). This clonotype was counted many times. Every cDNA TCR molecule received its own unique molecular identifier. MiXCR, run by TCRdb on the 5' RACE reads, gives a single entry per CDR3 protein. Among approximately 21,000 distinct CDR3 sequences listed, under 4% were seen once. Documented time point: sample taken at primary tumor resection. Sequencing of whole RNA from tumor, nontumor lung or frozen PBMC involved no sorting.

This sequence joins TRBV5-5 and TRBJ1-1; D is ambiguous. The receptor was isolated from a female donor with early-stage non-small cell lung cancer. This material consisted of PBMCs, taken at surgery. This chain's CDR3 is CASSHSPRTEAFF. CDR3 nucleotide sequence: TGTGCCAGCAGCCACAGTCCTCGCACTGAAGCTTTCTTT.